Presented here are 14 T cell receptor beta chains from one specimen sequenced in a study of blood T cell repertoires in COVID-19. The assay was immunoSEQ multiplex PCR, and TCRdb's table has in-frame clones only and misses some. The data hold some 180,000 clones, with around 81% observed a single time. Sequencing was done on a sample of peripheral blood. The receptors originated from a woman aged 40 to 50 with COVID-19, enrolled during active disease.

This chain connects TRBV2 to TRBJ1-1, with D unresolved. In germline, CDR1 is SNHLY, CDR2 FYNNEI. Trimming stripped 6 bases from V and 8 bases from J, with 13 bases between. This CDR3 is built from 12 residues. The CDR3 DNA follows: TGTGCCAGCAGCCCAACCTACAGAGAAGCTTTCTTT. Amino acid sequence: CASSPTYREAFF.

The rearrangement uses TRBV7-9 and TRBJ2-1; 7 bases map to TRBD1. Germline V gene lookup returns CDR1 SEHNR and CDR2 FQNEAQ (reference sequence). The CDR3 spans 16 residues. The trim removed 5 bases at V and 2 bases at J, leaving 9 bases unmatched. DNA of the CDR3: TGTGCCAGCAGCACTCCGGACAGGCAAGCCTACAATGAGCAGTTCTTC. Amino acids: CASSTPDRQAYNEQFF.

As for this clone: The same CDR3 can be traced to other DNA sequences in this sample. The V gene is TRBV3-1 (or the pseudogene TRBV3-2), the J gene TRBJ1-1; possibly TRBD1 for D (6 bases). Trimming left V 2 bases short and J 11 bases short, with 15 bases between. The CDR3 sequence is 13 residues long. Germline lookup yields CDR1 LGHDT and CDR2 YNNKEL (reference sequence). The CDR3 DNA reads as TGTGCCAGCAGCCAACAGGGGAAGGGGTCTGCTTTCTTT. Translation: CASSQQGKGSAFF.

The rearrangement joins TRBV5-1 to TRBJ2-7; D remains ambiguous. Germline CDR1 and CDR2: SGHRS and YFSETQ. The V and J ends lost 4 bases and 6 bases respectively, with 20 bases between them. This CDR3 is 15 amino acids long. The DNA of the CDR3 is TGCGCCAGCAGCACGTCCACGACTCCCGCCAGCGAGCAGTACTTC. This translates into CASSTSTTPASEQYF. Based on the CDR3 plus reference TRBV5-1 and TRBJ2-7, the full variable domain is KAGVTQTPRYLIKTRGQQVTLSCSPISGHRSVSWYQQTPGQGLQFLFEYFSETQRNKGNFPGRFSGRQFSNSRSEMNVSTLELGDSALYLCASSTSTTPASEQYFGPGTRLTVT.

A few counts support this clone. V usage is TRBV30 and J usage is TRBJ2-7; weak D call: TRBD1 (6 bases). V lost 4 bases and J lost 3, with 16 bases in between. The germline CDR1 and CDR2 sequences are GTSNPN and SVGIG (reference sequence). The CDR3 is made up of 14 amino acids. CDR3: CAWTAGAIFYEQYF. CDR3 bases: TGTGCCTGGACCGCAGGGGCGATTTTCTACGAGCAGTACTTC.

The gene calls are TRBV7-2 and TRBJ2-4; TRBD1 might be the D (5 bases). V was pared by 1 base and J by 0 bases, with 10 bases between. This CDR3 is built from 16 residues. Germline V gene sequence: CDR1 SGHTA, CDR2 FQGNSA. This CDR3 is CASSLVAGLAKNIQYF. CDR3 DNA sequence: TGTGCCAGCAGCTTAGTGGCAGGGTTAGCCAAAAACATTCAGTACTTC. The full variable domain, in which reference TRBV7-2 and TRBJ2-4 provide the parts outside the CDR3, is GAGVSQSPSNKVTEKGKDVELRCDPISGHTALYWYRQSLGQGLEFLIYFQGNSAPDKSGLPSDRFSAERTGGSVSTLTIQRTQQEDSAVYLCASSLVAGLAKNIQYFGAGTRLSVL.

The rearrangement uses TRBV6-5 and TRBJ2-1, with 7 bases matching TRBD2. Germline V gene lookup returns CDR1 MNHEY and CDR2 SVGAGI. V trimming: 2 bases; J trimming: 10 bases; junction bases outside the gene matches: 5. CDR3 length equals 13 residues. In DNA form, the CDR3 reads TGTGCCAGCAGTTACCCGGAGGGAGGGGAGCAGTTCTTC. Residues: CASSYPEGGEQFF.

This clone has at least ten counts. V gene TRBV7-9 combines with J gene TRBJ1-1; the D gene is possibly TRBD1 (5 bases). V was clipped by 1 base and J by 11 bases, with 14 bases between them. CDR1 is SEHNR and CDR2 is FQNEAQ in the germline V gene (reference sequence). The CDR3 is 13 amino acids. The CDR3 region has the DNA TGTGCCAGCAGCTTAGTTGGCCAGGGCCTCGCTTTCTTT. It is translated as CASSLVGQGLAFF.

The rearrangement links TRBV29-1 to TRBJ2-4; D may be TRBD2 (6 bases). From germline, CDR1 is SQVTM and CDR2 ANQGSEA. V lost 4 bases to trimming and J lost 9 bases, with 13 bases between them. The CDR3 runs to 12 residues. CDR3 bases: TGCAGCGTTGCTTCCCTGGGGGGCATTCAGTACTTC. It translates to CSVASLGGIQYF.

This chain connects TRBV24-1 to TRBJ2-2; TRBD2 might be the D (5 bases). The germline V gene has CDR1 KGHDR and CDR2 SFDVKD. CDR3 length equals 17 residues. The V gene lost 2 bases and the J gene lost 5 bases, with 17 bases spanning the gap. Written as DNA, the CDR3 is TGTGCCACCAGTGATTCTAGGGCGGACTTAAGAACCGGGGAGCTGTTTTTT. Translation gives CATSDSRADLRTGELFF.

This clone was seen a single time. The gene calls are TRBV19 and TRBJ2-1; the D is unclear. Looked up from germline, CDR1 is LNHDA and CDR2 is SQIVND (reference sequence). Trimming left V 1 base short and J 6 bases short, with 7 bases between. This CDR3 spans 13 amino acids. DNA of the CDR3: TGTGCCAGTAGTATAGGACAAACCAATGAGCAGTTCTTC. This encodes CASSIGQTNEQFF.

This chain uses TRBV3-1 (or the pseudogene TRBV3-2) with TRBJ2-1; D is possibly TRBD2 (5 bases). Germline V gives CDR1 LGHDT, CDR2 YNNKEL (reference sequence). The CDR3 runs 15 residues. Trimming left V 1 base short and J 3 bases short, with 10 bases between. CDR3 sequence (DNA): TGTGCCAGCAGCCAAGTCTGGAGCGGCTACAATGAGCAGTTCTTC. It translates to CASSQVWSGYNEQFF.

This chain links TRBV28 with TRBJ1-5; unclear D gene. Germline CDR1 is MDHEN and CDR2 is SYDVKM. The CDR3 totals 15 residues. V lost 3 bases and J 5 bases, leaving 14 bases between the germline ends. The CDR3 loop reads CASSFSGVGYQPQHF. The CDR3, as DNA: TGTGCCAGCAGTTTCTCCGGGGTTGGTTATCAGCCCCAGCATTTT.

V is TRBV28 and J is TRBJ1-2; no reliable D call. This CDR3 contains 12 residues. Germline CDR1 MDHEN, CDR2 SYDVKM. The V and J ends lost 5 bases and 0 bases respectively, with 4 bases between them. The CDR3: CASSPSNYGYTF. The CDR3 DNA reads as TGTGCCAGCAGTCCCTCTAACTATGGCTACACCTTC.